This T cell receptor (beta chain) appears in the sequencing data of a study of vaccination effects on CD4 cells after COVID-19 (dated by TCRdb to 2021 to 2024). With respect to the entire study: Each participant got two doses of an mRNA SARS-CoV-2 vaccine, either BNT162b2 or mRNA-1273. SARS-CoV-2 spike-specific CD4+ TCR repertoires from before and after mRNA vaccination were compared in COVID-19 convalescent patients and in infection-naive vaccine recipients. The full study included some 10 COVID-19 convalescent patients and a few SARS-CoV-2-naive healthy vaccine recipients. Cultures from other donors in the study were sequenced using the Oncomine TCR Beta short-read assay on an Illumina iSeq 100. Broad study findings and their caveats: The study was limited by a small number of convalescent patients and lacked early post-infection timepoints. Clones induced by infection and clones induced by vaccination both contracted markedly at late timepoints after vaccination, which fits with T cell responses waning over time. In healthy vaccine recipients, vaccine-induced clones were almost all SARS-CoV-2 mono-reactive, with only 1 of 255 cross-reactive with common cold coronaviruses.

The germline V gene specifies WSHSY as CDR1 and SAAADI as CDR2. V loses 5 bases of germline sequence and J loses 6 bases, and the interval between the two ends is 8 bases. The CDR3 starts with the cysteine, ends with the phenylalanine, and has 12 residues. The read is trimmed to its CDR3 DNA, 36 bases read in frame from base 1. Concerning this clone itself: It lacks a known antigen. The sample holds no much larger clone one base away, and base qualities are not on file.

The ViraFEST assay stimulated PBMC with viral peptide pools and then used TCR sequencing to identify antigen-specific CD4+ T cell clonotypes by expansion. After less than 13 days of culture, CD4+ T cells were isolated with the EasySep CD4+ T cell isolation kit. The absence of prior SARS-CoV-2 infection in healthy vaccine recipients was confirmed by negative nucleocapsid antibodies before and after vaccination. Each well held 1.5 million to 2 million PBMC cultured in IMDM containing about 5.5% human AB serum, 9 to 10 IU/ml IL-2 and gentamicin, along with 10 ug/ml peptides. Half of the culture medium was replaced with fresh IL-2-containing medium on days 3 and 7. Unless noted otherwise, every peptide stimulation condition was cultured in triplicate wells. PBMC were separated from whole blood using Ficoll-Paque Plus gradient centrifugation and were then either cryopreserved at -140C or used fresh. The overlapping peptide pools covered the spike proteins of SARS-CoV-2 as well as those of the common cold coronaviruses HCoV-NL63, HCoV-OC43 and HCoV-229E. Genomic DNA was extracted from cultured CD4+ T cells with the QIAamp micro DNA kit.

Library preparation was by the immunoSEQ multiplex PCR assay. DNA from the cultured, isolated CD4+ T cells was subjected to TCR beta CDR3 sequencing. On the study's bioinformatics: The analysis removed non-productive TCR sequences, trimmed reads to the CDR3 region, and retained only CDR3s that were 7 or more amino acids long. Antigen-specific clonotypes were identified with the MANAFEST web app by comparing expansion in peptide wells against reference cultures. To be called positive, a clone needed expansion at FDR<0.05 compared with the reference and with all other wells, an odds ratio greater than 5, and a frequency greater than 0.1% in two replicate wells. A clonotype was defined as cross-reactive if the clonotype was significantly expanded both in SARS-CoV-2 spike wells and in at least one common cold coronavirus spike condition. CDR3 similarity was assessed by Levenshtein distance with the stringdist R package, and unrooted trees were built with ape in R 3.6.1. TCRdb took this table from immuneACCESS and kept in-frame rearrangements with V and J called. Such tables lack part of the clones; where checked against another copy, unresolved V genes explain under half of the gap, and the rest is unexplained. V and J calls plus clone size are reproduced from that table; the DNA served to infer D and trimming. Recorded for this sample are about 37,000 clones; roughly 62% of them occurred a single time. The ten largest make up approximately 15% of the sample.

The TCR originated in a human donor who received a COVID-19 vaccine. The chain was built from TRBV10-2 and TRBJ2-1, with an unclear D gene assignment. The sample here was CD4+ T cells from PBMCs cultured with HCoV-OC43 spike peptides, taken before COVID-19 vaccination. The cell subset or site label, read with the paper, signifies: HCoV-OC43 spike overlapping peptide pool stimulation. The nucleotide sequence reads TGCGCCAGCAGTAATACTCTCAATGAGCAGTTCTTC. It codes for CASSNTLNEQFF.